The rows below give T cell receptor beta chains drawn from one sample of a study of response to subunit inactivated influenza vaccine. TCRdb itself ran the RT-PCR reads through MiXCR, one entry per CDR3 protein. The sample lists around 650,000 distinct CDR3 sequences; less than 20% were seen once. Source: PBMCs from blood, taken about 11 days after vaccination. These receptors came from a man aged 50 to 60 who received an inactivated influenza vaccine. CDR3s include the opening cysteine and the closing phenylalanine or tryptophan.

j_call,v_call,cdr3_aa
TRBJ2-5,TRBV30,CAWSSGEETQYF
TRBJ2-1,TRBV4-1,CASSHLGLAGNEQFF
TRBJ2-3,TRBV12-3/TRBV12-4,CASSFTRSTDTQYF
TRBJ2-3,TRBV4-1,CASSRFRAENTQYF
TRBJ2-5,TRBV4-1,CASSQVWDQLSQETQYF
TRBJ2-1,TRBV4-3,CASSQDPRGGLATYNERFF
TRBJ2-1,TRBV7-6,CASSLAGQGRNEQFF
TRBJ1-1,TRBV5-6,CASSSDSFPEAFF
TRBJ2-5,TRBV5-6,CASSLWGLAQETQYF
TRBJ2-2,TRBV4-3,CASSQAWNTGELFF
TRBJ2-7,TRBV20-1,CSARDSLGSGTYEQYF
TRBJ2-7,TRBV11-2,CASAGTSGLLEQYF
TRBJ1-1,TRBV12-3/TRBV12-4,CASREAGQPKAFF
TRBJ2-7,TRBV5-5,CASSFGQGAREQYF
TRBJ2-1,TRBV20-1,CSARAGHTTYNEQFF
TRBJ1-4,TRBV29-1,CSASVSNEKLFF